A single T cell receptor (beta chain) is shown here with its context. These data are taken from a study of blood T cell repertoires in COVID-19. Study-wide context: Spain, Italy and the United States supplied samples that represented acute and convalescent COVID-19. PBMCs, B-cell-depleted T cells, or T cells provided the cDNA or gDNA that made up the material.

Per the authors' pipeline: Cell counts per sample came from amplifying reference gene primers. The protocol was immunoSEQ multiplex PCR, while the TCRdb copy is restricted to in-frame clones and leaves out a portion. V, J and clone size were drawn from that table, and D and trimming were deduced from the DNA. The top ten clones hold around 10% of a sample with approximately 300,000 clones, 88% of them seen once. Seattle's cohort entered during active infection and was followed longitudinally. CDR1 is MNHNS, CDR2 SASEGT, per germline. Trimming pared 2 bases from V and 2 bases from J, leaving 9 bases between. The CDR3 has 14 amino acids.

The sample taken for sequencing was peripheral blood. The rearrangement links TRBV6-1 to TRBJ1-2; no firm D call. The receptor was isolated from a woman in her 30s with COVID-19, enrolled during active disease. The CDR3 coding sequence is TGTGCCAGCAGTGAAAGATGGGCCAACTATGGCTACACCTTC. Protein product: CASSERWANYGYTF.